This entry lists 16 T cell receptor beta chains sequenced from one sample in a study of lymphopenia after photon versus proton radiotherapy. Here immunoSEQ multiplex PCR was the method, and the copy in TCRdb shows in-frame clones only, minus some. The top ten clones hold roughly 4.7% of a sample with 150,000 or so clones, roughly nine tenths of them seen once. This sample comprised peripheral blood, obtained from a patient treated with photon-based radiotherapy. The source of these receptors is a man aged 50 to 60 with gastric cancer.

The chain joins TRBV7-6 to TRBJ2-3; 12 bases are shared with TRBD2. V was clipped by 6 bases and J by 6 bases; unmatched bases: 19. The CDR3 runs 19 residues. Germline assignment: CDR1 SGHVS and CDR2 FNYEAQ. The CDR3 sequence is CASSLYRGRGTSGLDTQYF. CDR3 DNA: TGTGCCAGCAGTCTTTATCGGGGGCGCGGGACTAGCGGGTTGGATACGCAGTATTTT.

V usage is TRBV11-2 and J usage is TRBJ2-1, with a weak D call TRBD2 (6 bases). Trimming pared 3 bases from V and 2 bases from J, leaving 14 bases between. Per germline, CDR1 SGHAT and CDR2 FQNNGV. The CDR3 has 16 amino acids. The CDR3 nucleotides read TGTGCCAGCAGCTTGAATGGGAGGACCCCCTACAATGAGCAGTTCTTC. The encoded protein is CASSLNGRTPYNEQFF.

The chain joins TRBV10-2 to TRBJ1-1, with TRBD1 as a possible D gene (6 bases). The CDR3 covers 16 residues. V was pared by 6 bases and J by 1 base, with 18 bases between. Germline CDR1 and CDR2: WSHSY and SAAADI. The CDR3 is CASSRTGAVANTEAFF. The CDR3 DNA reads TGCGCCAGCAGCAGAACGGGGGCGGTAGCGAACACTGAAGCTTTCTTT.

The chain is built from TRBV11-2 and TRBJ2-7; D is unclear. The CDR3 totals 14 residues. Germline V gives CDR1 SGHAT, CDR2 FQNNGV. V lost 1 base to trimming and J lost 6 bases, with 13 bases between them. The CDR3 is CASSLATLGIEQYF. CDR3 sequence (DNA): TGTGCCAGCAGCTTAGCCACCCTTGGGATCGAGCAGTACTTC. Variable domain in full (rest from reference TRBV11-2 and TRBJ2-7): EAGVAQSPRYKIIEKRQSVAFWCNPISGHATLYWYQQILGQGPKLLIQFQNNGVVDDSQLPKDRFSAERLKGVDSTLKIQPAKLEDSAVYLCASSLATLGIEQYFGPGTRLTVT.

V usage is TRBV5-6 and J usage is TRBJ2-3; D gene unclear. V lost 0 bases, J lost 1 base, and 9 bases lay in between. The germline gives CDR1 SGHDT, CDR2 YYEEEE. CDR3 size: 15 residues. CDR3 in amino acids: CASSLEIKRTDTQYF. The CDR3 DNA follows: TGTGCCAGCAGCTTGGAGATAAAGCGCACAGATACGCAGTATTTT.

The chain is built from TRBV4-1 and TRBJ1-2, with D possibly matching TRBD1 (5 bases). Deletions cut 0 bases from V and 8 bases from J, with 16 bases between. The CDR3 has 15 amino acids. Germline values: CDR1 MGHRA, CDR2 YSYEKL. The CDR3: CASSQDLAGKKGYTF. CDR3 coding DNA: TGCGCCAGCAGCCAAGATCTGGCAGGGAAGAAAGGCTACACCTTC.

This rearrangement joins TRBV27 to TRBJ2-7; 9 nucleotides line up with TRBD1. This CDR3 has 15 residues. The ends lost 6 bases at V and 7 bases at J; junction bases unmatched: 13. Germline loops: CDR1 MNHEY, CDR2 SMNVEV (reference sequence). CDR3 in DNA: TGTGCCAGCAGGTACGGTGGGACAGGGCAATTGGAGCAGTACTTC. Translating gives CASRYGGTGQLEQYF.

The rearrangement links TRBV5-4 to TRBJ2-6, with D perhaps matching TRBD1 (6 bases). Germline-derived CDR1 and CDR2 are SGHNT and YYREEE (reference sequence). This CDR3 contains 15 residues. Between the trimmed V and J ends, which lost 5 bases and 0 bases, there was a span of 9 bases. CDR3 loop: CASRPQGSGANVLTF. The CDR3 region has the DNA TGTGCCAGCAGGCCACAGGGCTCTGGGGCCAACGTCCTGACTTTC.

V and J are TRBV5-1 and TRBJ2-2; 11 bases match TRBD1. Germline CDR1 reads SGHRS; CDR2 reads YFSETQ. J gave up 4 bases and V 3 bases, and 2 bases lay outside the gene matches. This CDR3 has 15 amino acids. The DNA for the CDR3 is TGCGCCAGCAGCTGGACAGGGGGCGGCACCGGGGAGCTGTTTTTT. This translates into CASSWTGGGTGELFF.

The chain combines TRBV13 with TRBJ2-1; 10 nucleotides agree with TRBD1. The V gene end was trimmed by 1 base and the J gene end by 4 bases; junction bases not matched to a gene: 7. Germline CDR1 is PRHDT and CDR2 is FYEKMQ (reference sequence). The CDR3 is 17 amino acids. As DNA, the CDR3 is TGTGCCAGCAGCTTAGATGCGACAGGGGGCGATTACAATGAGCAGTTCTTC. Encoded protein: CASSLDATGGDYNEQFF.

In DNA, the CDR3 is TGTGCCTGGAGCGGACAGCACTACGAGCAGTACTTC. Its translation: CAWSGQHYEQYF. The chain employs TRBV30 and TRBJ2-7; possibly TRBD1 for D (6 bases). CDR3 length: 12 residues. Trimming stripped 3 bases from V and 3 bases from J, with 9 bases between. Germline V gives CDR1 GTSNPN, CDR2 SVGIG (reference sequence).

This chain links TRBV7-9 with TRBJ1-1; 8 bases align to TRBD1. V trimming: 1 base; J trimming: 10 bases; junction bases outside the gene matches: 8. The CDR3 length is 14 residues. CDR1 is SEHNR, CDR2 FQNEAQ, per germline (reference sequence). The chain's CDR3 is CASSLEMQGASAFF. The CDR3 DNA sequence: TGTGCCAGCAGCTTAGAAATGCAGGGGGCATCAGCTTTCTTT.

This chain uses TRBV20-1 with TRBJ2-4; 7 bases agree with TRBD2. CDR3 length equals 11 residues. With 0 bases clipped from V and 15 bases from J, the junction kept 5 bases outside the gene matches. Germline V CDR1 and CDR2: DFQATT, SNEGSKA (reference sequence). The CDR3 coding sequence is TGCAGTGCTAGAGAGGGGGGGTTCCGGTACTTC. The encoded protein is CSAREGGFRYF.

This clone was detected only a few times. The chain employs TRBV7-9 and TRBJ2-1; possibly TRBD1 for D (7 bases). With 2 bases removed from V and 10 bases from J, the gap between germline ends came to 21 bases. The CDR3 runs 16 residues. Germline-derived CDR1 and CDR2 are SEHNR and FQNEAQ (reference sequence). The CDR3 spells CASSLFTYRGGKEQFF. For the CDR3, the DNA is TGTGCCAGCAGCTTATTCACGTACAGGGGAGGAAAGGAGCAGTTCTTC.

This chain connects TRBV5-1 to TRBJ2-7, with 10 positions matching TRBD2. Trimming at V came to 7 bases and at J to 3 bases, leaving 13 bases not matched to a gene. The CDR3 runs to 16 residues. In germline, CDR1 is SGHRS, CDR2 YFSETQ. CDR3 amino acids: CASRYGSTSGRYEQYF. CDR3 DNA: TGCGCCAGCCGCTATGGATCGACTAGCGGGCGCTACGAGCAGTACTTC.

This sequence joins TRBV27 and TRBJ2-2, with a tentative D call TRBD1 (5 bases). Trimming shortened V by 2 bases and J by 10 bases, and 14 bases separated the two germline ends. CDR1 is MNHEY and CDR2 is SMNVEV in the germline V gene (reference sequence). The CDR3 runs 14 residues. CDR3 residues: CASSLVTGREELFF. In DNA, the CDR3 is TGTGCCAGCAGTTTAGTCACAGGTAGAGAGGAGCTGTTTTTT.